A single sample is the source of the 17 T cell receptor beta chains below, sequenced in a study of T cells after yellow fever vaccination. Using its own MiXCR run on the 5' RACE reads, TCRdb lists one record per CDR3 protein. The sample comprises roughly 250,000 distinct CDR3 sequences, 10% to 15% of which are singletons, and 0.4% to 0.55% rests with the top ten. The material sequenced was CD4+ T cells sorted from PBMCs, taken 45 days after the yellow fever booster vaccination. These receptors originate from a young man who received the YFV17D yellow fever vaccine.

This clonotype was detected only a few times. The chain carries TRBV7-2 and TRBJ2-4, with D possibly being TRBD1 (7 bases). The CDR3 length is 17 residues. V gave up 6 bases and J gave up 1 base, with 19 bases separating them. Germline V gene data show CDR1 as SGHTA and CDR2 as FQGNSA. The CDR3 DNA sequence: TGTGCCAGCAGTACCCAGGGGGGTCCGGGGGCCAAAAACATTCAGTACTTC. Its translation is CASSTQGGPGAKNIQYF.

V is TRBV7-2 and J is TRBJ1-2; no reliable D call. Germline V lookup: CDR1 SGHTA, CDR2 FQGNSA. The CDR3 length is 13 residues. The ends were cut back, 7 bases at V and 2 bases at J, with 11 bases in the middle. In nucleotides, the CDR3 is TGTGCCAGCAAGATTCTCGGAAACTATGGCTACACCTTC. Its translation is CASKILGNYGYTF.

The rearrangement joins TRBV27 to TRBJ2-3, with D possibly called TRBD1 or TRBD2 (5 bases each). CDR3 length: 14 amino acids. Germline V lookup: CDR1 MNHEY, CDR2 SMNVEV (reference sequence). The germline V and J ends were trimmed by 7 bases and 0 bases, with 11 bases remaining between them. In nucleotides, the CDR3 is TGTGCCAGCACCTGGGACCGAAGCACAGATACGCAGTATTTT. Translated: CASTWDRSTDTQYF.

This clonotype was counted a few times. CDR3 residues: CASSQDRGRSWDTDTQYF. CDR3 DNA sequence: TGTGCCAGCAGCCAAGATCGGGGGCGCTCCTGGGACACAGATACGCAGTATTTT. This chain links TRBV14 with TRBJ2-3; D is tentatively TRBD1 or TRBD2 (6 bases each). The CDR3 sequence is 18 residues long. Germline V gene sequence: CDR1 SGHDN, CDR2 FVKESK. V lost 0 bases and J 2 bases, leaving 18 bases between the germline ends.

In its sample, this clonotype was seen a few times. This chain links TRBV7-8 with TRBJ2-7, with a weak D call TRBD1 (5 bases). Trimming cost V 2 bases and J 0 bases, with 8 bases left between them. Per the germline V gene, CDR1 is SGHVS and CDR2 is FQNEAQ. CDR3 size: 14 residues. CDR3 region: CASSLSGRSYEQYF. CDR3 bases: TGTGCCAGCAGCTTATCAGGGCGCTCCTACGAGCAGTACTTC. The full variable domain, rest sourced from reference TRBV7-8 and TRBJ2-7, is GAGVSQSPRYKVAKRGQDVALRCDPISGHVSLFWYQQALGQGPEFLTYFQNEAQLDKSGLPSDRFFAERPEGSVSTLKIQRTQQEDSAVYLCASSLSGRSYEQYFGPGTRLTVT.

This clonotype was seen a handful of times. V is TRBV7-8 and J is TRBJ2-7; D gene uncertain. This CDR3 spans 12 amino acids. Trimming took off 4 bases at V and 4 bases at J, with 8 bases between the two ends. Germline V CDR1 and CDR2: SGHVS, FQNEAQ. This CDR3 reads CASSSPMYEQYF. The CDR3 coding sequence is TGTGCCAGCAGCTCCCCGATGTACGAGCAGTACTTC.

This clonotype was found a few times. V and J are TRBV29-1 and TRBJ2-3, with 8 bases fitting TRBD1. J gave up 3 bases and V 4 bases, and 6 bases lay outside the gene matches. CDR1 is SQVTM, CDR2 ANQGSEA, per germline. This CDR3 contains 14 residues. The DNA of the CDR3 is TGCAGCGTTGTGGCAGGGGGCTCGACAGATACGCAGTATTTT. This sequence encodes CSVVAGGSTDTQYF.

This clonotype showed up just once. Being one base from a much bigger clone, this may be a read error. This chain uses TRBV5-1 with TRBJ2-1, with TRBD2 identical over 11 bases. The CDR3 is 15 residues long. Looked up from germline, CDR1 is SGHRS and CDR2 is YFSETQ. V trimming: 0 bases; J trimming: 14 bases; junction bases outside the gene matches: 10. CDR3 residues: CASSLGGTSGLQKFF. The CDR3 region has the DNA TGCGCCAGCAGCTTGGGGGGGACTAGCGGCTTGCAGAAGTTCTTC.

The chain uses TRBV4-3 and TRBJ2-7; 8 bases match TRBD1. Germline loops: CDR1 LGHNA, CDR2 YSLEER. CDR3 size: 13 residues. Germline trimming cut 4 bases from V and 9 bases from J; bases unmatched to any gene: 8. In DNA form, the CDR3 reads TGCGCCAGCAGCCTTGACAGGGGTGCGACGCAGTACTTC. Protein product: CASSLDRGATQYF.

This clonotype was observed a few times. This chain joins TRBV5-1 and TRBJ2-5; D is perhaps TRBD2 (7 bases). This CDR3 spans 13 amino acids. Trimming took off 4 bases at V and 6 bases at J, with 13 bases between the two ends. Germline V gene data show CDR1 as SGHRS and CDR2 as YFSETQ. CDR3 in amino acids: CASSEGGDKTQYF. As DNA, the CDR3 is TGCGCCAGCAGCGAAGGGGGGGATAAGACCCAGTACTTC.

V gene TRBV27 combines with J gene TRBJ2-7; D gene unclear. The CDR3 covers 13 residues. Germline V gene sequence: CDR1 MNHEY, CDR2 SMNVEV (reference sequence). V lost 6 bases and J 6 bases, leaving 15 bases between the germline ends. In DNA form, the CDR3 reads TGTGCCAGCAGACCAAGTACTAATTTCGAGCAGTACTTC. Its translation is CASRPSTNFEQYF.

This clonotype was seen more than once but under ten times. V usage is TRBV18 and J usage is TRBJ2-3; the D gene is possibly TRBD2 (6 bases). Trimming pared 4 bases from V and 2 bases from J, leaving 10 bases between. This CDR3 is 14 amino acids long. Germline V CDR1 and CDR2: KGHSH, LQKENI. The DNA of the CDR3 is TGTGCCAGCTCACTAGCGGATAACACAGATACGCAGTATTTT. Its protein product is CASSLADNTDTQYF. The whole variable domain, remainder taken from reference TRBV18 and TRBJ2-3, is NAGVMQNPRHLVRRRGQEARLRCSPMKGHSHVYWYRQLPEEGLKFMVYLQKENIIDESGMPKERFSAEFPKEGPSILRIQQVVRGDSAAYFCASSLADNTDTQYFGPGTRLTVL.

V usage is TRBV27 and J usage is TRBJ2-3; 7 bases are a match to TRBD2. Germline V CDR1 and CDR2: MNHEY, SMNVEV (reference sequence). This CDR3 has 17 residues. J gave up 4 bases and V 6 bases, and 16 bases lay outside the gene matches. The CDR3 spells CASRPARSAGVSDTQYF. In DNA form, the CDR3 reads TGTGCCAGCAGGCCCGCTCGCAGCGCGGGAGTTTCAGATACGCAGTATTTT.

The CDR3 DNA follows: TGTGCCAGCAGCCCCTGGACAGCCTATGGCTACACCTTC. Its protein is CASSPWTAYGYTF. The gene calls are TRBV13 and TRBJ1-2, with D maybe TRBD1 (6 bases). This CDR3 is built from 13 residues. Trimming took off 5 bases at V and 4 bases at J, with 11 bases between the two ends. Per germline, CDR1 PRHDT and CDR2 FYEKMQ (reference sequence).

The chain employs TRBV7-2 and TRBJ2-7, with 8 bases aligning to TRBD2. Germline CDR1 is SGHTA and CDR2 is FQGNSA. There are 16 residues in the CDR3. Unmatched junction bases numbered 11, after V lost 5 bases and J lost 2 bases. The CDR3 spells CASSPRGTSLAYEQYF. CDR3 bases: TGTGCCAGCAGCCCGAGGGGGACTAGTCTCGCCTACGAGCAGTACTTC. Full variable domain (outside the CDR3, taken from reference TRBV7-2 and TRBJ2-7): GAGVSQSPSNKVTEKGKDVELRCDPISGHTALYWYRQSLGQGLEFLIYFQGNSAPDKSGLPSDRFSAERTGGSVSTLTIQRTQQEDSAVYLCASSPRGTSLAYEQYFGPGTRLTVT.

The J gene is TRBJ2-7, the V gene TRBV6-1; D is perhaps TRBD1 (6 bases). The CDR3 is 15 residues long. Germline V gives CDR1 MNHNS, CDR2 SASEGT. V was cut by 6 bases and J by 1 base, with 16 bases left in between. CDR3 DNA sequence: TGTGCCAGCAGGGAACAGGGCCCCACTTCCTACGAGCAGTACTTC. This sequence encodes CASREQGPTSYEQYF.

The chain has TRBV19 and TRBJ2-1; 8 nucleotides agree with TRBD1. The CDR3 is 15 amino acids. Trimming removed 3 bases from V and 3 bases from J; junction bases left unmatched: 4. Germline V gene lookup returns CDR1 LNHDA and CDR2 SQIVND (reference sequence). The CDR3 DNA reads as TGTGCCAGTAGTATTAGCAGGGGGCACTACAATGAGCAGTTCTTC. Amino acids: CASSISRGHYNEQFF.